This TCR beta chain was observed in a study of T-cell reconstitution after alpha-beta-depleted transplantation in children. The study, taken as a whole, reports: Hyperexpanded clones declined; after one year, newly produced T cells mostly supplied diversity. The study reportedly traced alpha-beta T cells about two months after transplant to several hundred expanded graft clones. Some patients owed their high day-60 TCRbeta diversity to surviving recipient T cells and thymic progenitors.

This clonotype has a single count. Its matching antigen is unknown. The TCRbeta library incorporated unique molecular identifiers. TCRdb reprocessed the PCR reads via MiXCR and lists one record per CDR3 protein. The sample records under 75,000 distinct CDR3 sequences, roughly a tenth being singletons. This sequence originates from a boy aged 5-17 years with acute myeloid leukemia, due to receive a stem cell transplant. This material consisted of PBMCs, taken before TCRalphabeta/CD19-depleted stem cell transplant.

CDR3 nucleotide sequence: TGTGCCCTCAGTTTCGCGGGGACAGGCTATGGCTACACCTTC. As protein: CALSFAGTGYGYTF. The rearrangement joins TRBV12-3 or TRBV12-4 to TRBJ1-2; 8 bases align to TRBD1. V shed 11 bases, J shed 4 bases, and the junction held 12 bases outside the gene matches. This CDR3 is built from 14 residues.